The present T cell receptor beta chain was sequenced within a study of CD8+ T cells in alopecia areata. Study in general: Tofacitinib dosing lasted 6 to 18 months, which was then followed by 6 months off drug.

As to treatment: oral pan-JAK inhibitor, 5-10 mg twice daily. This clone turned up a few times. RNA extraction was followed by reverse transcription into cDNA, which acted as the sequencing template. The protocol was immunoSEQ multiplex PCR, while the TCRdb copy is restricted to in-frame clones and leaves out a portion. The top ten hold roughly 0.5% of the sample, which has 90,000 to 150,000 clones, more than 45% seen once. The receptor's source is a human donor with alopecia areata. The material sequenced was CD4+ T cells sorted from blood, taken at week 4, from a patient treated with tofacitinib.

CDR3 coding DNA: TGTGCCAGCAGTATAGCAGGGGGCCACTATGGCTACACCTTC. This gives the protein CASSIAGGHYGYTF. V and J are TRBV5-6 and TRBJ1-2, with TRBD1 matching 8 bases. Germline CDR1 is SGHDT and CDR2 is YYEEEE. After removal of 5 bases from V and 3 bases from J, the junction contained 6 bases not matched to a gene. The CDR3 extends over 14 amino acids.